Listed below are T cell receptor beta chains from one sample, sequenced in a study of blood T cells in healthy people across ages. TCRdb analysed the 5' RACE reads with MiXCR anew, one entry per CDR3 protein. Of under 2,000,000 distinct CDR3 sequences in the sample, roughly 52% are singletons; the top ten hold roughly 2%. Input material: blood. Every receptor here comes from a woman between 40 and 55 years old in good health. Each CDR3 is given with its conserved first and last residue. Fields, in order: D gene, clone size, V gene, J gene, CDR3 protein, CDR3 DNA. A D gene is named only where the DNA matches it firmly. A row's size may be missing; if present it is once, few, many or a size class.

NA	few	TRBV7-8	TRBJ2-5	CASTIPSGGQETQYF	TGTGCCAGCACCATACCGTCGGGCGGGCAGGAGACCCAGTACTTC
TRBD1	NA	TRBV4-1	TRBJ2-1	CASSQYGTGVNNEQFF	TGCGCCAGCAGCCAATATGGGACAGGGGTAAACAATGAGCAGTTCTTC
NA	NA	TRBV11-3	TRBJ2-3	CASSFSGQTDTQYF	TGTGCCAGCAGCTTTTCGGGGCAGACAGATACGCAGTATTTT
NA	many	TRBV7-2	TRBJ2-3	CASSLVISTDTQYF	TGTGCCAGCAGCTTAGTAATCAGCACAGATACGCAGTATTTT
NA	NA	TRBV29-1	TRBJ2-3	CSVDRGTGTQYF	TGCAGCGTTGATAGGGGCACAGGTACGCAGTATTTT
TRBD2	NA	TRBV6-2/TRBV6-3	TRBJ2-1	CASRGTTTYNEQFF	TGTGCCAGCAGGGGGACTACTACCTACAATGAGCAGTTCTTC
TRBD1	NA	TRBV11-1	TRBJ2-4	CASSSFRDRGERATQYF	TGTGCCAGCAGCTCCTTCCGGGACAGGGGCGAACGGGCTACCCAGTACTTC
NA	few	TRBV11-1	TRBJ1-6	CASSRDGYSPLHF	TGTGCCAGCAGTCGGGACGGATATTCACCCCTCCACTTT
NA	NA	TRBV5-5	TRBJ2-3	CASSQARGEGPRTDTQYF	TGTGCCAGCAGCCAGGCCCGCGGGGAAGGTCCCCGCACAGATACGCAGTATTTT
NA	NA	TRBV6-5	TRBJ1-1	CASRTRGVTEAFF	TGTGCCAGCAGGACAAGGGGTGTCACTGAAGCTTTCTTT
TRBD1	NA	TRBV6-5	TRBJ1-1	CASSYWGDSNTEAFF	TGTGCCAGCAGTTACTGGGGGGACAGCAACACTGAAGCTTTCTTT
NA	NA	TRBV6-1	TRBJ2-3	CASSGASTQYF	TGTGCCAGCAGTGGGGCGTCAACGCAGTATTTT
TRBD2	NA	TRBV7-9	TRBJ2-6	CASSSPVGTSGSSGANVLTF	TGTGCCAGCAGCTCCCCCGTGGGGACTAGCGGTTCCTCTGGGGCCAACGTCCTGACTTTC
NA	few	TRBV21-1	TRBJ2-7	CARPWEQYF	TGTGCCAGACCCTGGGAGCAGTACTTC
NA	NA	TRBV7-2	TRBJ1-2	CASSYDVDGYTF	TGTGCCAGCTCGTATGATGTGGATGGCTACACCTTC
NA	many	TRBV5-1	TRBJ2-3	CASSLAPSDTQYF	TGTGCCAGCAGTTTGGCCCCATCAGATACGCAGTATTTT
NA	few	TRBV5-1	TRBJ2-7	CASSLPRGTQSYEQYF	TGCGCCAGCAGCTTACCCCGGGGGACACAGTCCTACGAGCAGTACTTC
TRBD1	NA	TRBV6-1	TRBJ1-2	CASSETMTGFGYTF	TGTGCCAGCAGTGAGACCATGACAGGGTTTGGCTACACCTTC
TRBD2	few	TRBV20-1	TRBJ2-3	CSAQSLAGNTDTQYF	TGCAGTGCCCAGAGTCTAGCGGGGAACACAGATACGCAGTATTTT
TRBD2	NA	TRBV7-9	TRBJ2-2	CASSNGRANTGELFF	TGTGCCAGCAGCAACGGGAGGGCGAACACCGGGGAGCTGTTTTTT
NA	NA	TRBV7-8	TRBJ2-3	CASSFGIATDTQYF	TGTGCCAGCAGCTTTGGTATCGCCACAGATACGCAGTATTTT
NA	NA	TRBV4-2	TRBJ1-2	CASSQPDTNYGYTF	TGTGCCAGCAGCCAACCCGACACGAACTATGGCTACACCTTC
NA	NA	TRBV4-2	TRBJ1-2	CASSRFLPGANYGYTF	TGTGCCAGCAGCCGATTTTTGCCAGGGGCTAACTATGGCTACACCTTC
TRBD1	NA	TRBV24-1	TRBJ2-7	CATSDGGQGAWEQYF	TGTGCCACCAGTGACGGGGGACAGGGGGCTTGGGAGCAGTACTTC
NA	NA	TRBV6-5	TRBJ2-5	CASSNRGGAFQETQYF	TGTGCCAGCAGTAACCGAGGGGGGGCCTTCCAAGAGACCCAGTACTTC